This TCR beta chain was identified in a study of post-analysis software for immune sequencing data. Deletions cut 6 bases from V and 8 bases from J, with 13 bases between. This CDR3 is 13 amino acids long. Prepared libraries of TCR beta cDNA carried unique molecular identifiers. Each batch of about 0.9 to 10 million T cells produced approximately 470,000 cDNA molecules. Each CDR3 protein gets one entry after TCRdb re-called the PCR reads with MiXCR. The data show around 700,000 distinct CDR3 sequences, over 45% seen once. As to this clonotype: Its antigen remains unidentified.

Study results and caveats: Under F measure analysis, samples from one preparation batch co-clustered strongly. Controls had lower frequencies than patients of five TRBV segments, which included TRBV5-6, TRBV5-1 and TRBV20-1.

The TCR was taken from a girl aged 2 to 10 with multiple sclerosis. The V gene is TRBV12-3 or TRBV12-4, the J gene TRBJ1-4, with D unclear. The specimen was blood. This chain's CDR3 is CASSPPGIEKLFF. As DNA, the CDR3 is TGTGCCAGCAGCCCACCCGGGATCGAAAAACTGTTTTTT.